The 20 T cell receptor beta chains reported below all come from one sample, sequenced in a study of shared clonotypes between healthy human individuals. Sequenced by immunoSEQ multiplex PCR; TCRdb stores in-frame clones only, minus some. The data contain some 2,400,000 clones, 95% of them singletons. The specimen sequenced was naive CD4+ T cells sorted from blood. The subset: CD45RA+ positively selected. The receptor set was obtained from a man aged 18 to 29 in good health.

Comment on this clone: Other DNA sequences from this sample encode an identical CDR3 as well. The chain couples TRBV6-5 to TRBJ2-7; TRBD2 agrees at 14 bases. The junction had 6 bases not matched to a gene; V was cut back by 4 bases and J by 7 bases. CDR3 length equals 15 residues. Germline CDR1 is MNHEY and CDR2 is SVGAGI. CDR3 DNA: TGTGCCAGCAGTTCCGGACTAGCGGGAGGAGGGGAGCAGTACTTC. It encodes CASSSGLAGGGEQYF.

The V call is TRBV7-9, the J call TRBJ1-6, with unresolved D. CDR3 length: 13 residues. V lost 5 bases, J lost 6 bases, and 8 bases lay in between. CDR1 is SEHNR and CDR2 is FQNEAQ in the germline V gene (reference sequence). The CDR3: CASSPLSNSPLHF. CDR3 DNA: TGTGCCAGCAGCCCCCTCAGTAATTCACCCCTCCACTTT.

The chain joins TRBV6-1 to TRBJ2-5, with 7 bases that match TRBD1. CDR1 is MNHNS and CDR2 is SASEGT in the germline V gene. This CDR3 spans 13 amino acids. V was pared by 7 bases and J by 4 bases, with 6 bases of the junction left unmatched. The CDR3, as DNA: TGTGCCAGCAATGGAAGGGGGCGAGAGACCCAGTACTTC. As protein: CASNGRGRETQYF.

The CDR3 loop is CASIKRGGNQETQYF. The CDR3, as DNA: TGTGCCAGCATCAAGCGGGGGGGGAACCAAGAGACCCAGTACTTC. The chain combines TRBV5-4 with TRBJ2-5; 10 bases are shared with TRBD2. V trimming: 6 bases; J trimming: 0 bases; junction bases outside the gene matches: 5. The CDR3 covers 15 residues. Germline loops: CDR1 SGHNT, CDR2 YYREEE (reference sequence).

This sequence joins TRBV6-5 and TRBJ1-2, with a weak D call TRBD1 (6 bases). The CDR3 has 15 amino acids. Per germline, CDR1 MNHEY and CDR2 SVGAGI. Trimming cost V 5 bases and J 2 bases, with 15 bases left between them. CDR3 residues: CASSMGGAVNYGYTF. The CDR3 region has the DNA TGTGCCAGCAGTATGGGGGGGGCCGTCAACTATGGCTACACCTTC.

In its sample, this clone was seen a few times. CDR3 in amino acids: CASSPPQGREGYTF. The CDR3 DNA follows: TGTGCCAGCTCACCCCCACAGGGAAGAGAGGGCTACACCTTC. V is TRBV18 and J is TRBJ1-2; a possible D gene is TRBD1 (6 bases). Trimming left V 3 bases short and J 8 bases short, with 16 bases between. The CDR3 has 14 residues. Germline CDR1 reads KGHSH; CDR2 reads LQKENI.

The CDR3 DNA sequence: TGCGCCAGCAGCCAAGGGGACAGGGGGGGATACGAGCAGTACTTC. It codes for CASSQGDRGGYEQYF. V and J are TRBV4-1 and TRBJ2-7; 11 bases align to TRBD1. Looked up from germline, CDR1 is MGHRA and CDR2 is YSYEKL. This CDR3 comprises 15 residues. The V and J ends lost 1 base and 4 bases, in that order; junction bases with no gene match: 3.

The gene calls are TRBV2 and TRBJ1-1; D gene uncertain. With 4 bases removed from V and 11 bases from J, the gap between germline ends came to 14 bases. Germline V CDR1 and CDR2: SNHLY, FYNNEI. The CDR3 extends over 12 amino acids. CDR3 coding DNA: TGTGCCAGCAGTGCCCAGGAGACGACCGCTTTCTTT. Its protein product is CASSAQETTAFF.

The CDR3 spells CASVGAKNIQYF. The CDR3 DNA reads TGTGCCAGCGTAGGCGCCAAAAACATTCAGTACTTC. J is TRBJ2-4 and V is TRBV27; no definite D call. This CDR3 has 12 amino acids. V lost 8 bases and J 1 base, leaving 6 bases between the germline ends. The germline gives CDR1 MNHEY, CDR2 SMNVEV (reference sequence).

The chain combines TRBV20-1 with TRBJ1-1, with 7 bases that match TRBD1. The CDR3 spans 11 residues. Per germline, CDR1 DFQATT and CDR2 SNEGSKA (reference sequence). DNA of the CDR3: TGCGGTGGACAGGTTAACGCTGAAGCTTTCTTT. Amino acids: CGGQVNAEAFF.

Comment on this clone: This sample includes further DNA sequences coding for the same CDR3. V usage is TRBV9 and J usage is TRBJ2-1; TRBD2 aligns across 10 bases. The ends lost 4 bases at V and 4 bases at J; junction bases unmatched: 5. Germline assignment: CDR1 SGDLS and CDR2 YYNGEE. CDR3 length: 15 amino acids. The CDR3 is CASSPLAGAYNEQFF. In DNA form, the CDR3 reads TGTGCCAGCAGCCCCCTAGCGGGGGCTTACAATGAGCAGTTCTTC.

Comment on this clone: Other nucleotide sequences in the sample specify the same CDR3. The V call is TRBV5-1, the J call TRBJ1-3; D gene uncertain. This CDR3 spans 14 amino acids. The V and J ends lost 2 bases and 0 bases respectively, with 6 bases between them. Germline CDR1 is SGHRS and CDR2 is YFSETQ. Here the CDR3 reads CASSFGISGNTIYF. In DNA form, the CDR3 reads TGCGCCAGCAGCTTCGGGATCTCTGGAAACACCATATATTTT.

This chain uses TRBV11-1 with TRBJ2-3; D is unclear. Germline assignment: CDR1 SGHAT and CDR2 FQDESV (reference sequence). The V gene lost 11 bases and the J gene lost 2 bases, with 8 bases spanning the gap. The CDR3 is made up of 11 amino acids. CDR3 DNA sequence: TGTGCCGTTGGAGACACAGATACGCAGTATTTT. This sequence encodes CAVGDTDTQYF.

The gene calls are TRBV19 and TRBJ2-3, with TRBD2 identical over 7 bases. V trimming: 2 bases; J trimming: 2 bases; junction bases outside the gene matches: 16. This CDR3 is 19 amino acids long. Looked up from germline, CDR1 is LNHDA and CDR2 is SQIVND (reference sequence). The CDR3 is CASSIPPHFSAGLTDTQYF. The CDR3 coding sequence is TGTGCCAGTAGTATACCCCCCCACTTTTCAGCGGGGCTCACAGATACGCAGTATTTT.

The gene calls are TRBV19 and TRBJ2-3; 9 nucleotides line up with TRBD2. Trimming at V came to 10 bases and at J to 4 bases, leaving 9 bases not matched to a gene. The germline V gene has CDR1 LNHDA and CDR2 SQIVND (reference sequence). The CDR3 length is 14 residues. The CDR3 region has the DNA TGTGCCACAGGTAGCGGGAGAGGCGCAGATACGCAGTATTTT. It is translated as CATGSGRGADTQYF.

This chain connects TRBV15 to TRBJ2-5, with 10 bases that match TRBD1. Germline trimming cut 0 bases from V and 2 bases from J; bases unmatched to any gene: 9. Germline CDR1 is LNHNV and CDR2 is YYDKDF (reference sequence). This CDR3 comprises 18 residues. This chain's CDR3 is CATSRDWPGQGNQETQYF. CDR3 in DNA: TGTGCCACCAGCAGAGATTGGCCGGGACAGGGGAATCAAGAGACCCAGTACTTC.

This chain uses TRBV10-3 with TRBJ1-1; D gene ambiguous. The CDR3 spans 13 residues. V gave up 4 bases and J gave up 2 bases, with 8 bases separating them. Looked up from germline, CDR1 is ENHRY and CDR2 is SYGVKD. Here the CDR3 reads CAISGQRNTEAFF. The CDR3 DNA reads TGTGCCATCAGTGGTCAAAGAAACACTGAAGCTTTCTTT.

The chain recombines TRBV5-1 with TRBJ1-1; 9 nucleotides agree with TRBD1. CDR3 length: 15 amino acids. In germline, CDR1 is SGHRS, CDR2 YFSETQ. Germline trimming cut 3 bases from V and 7 bases from J; bases unmatched to any gene: 10. DNA of the CDR3: TGCGCCAGCAGCTCGGTCAGGACAGGGGAAGTTGAAGCTTTCTTT. As protein: CASSSVRTGEVEAFF. Full variable domain (outside the CDR3, taken from reference TRBV5-1 and TRBJ1-1): KAGVTQTPRYLIKTRGQQVTLSCSPISGHRSVSWYQQTPGQGLQFLFEYFSETQRNKGNFPGRFSGRQFSNSRSEMNVSTLELGDSALYLCASSSVRTGEVEAFFGQGTRLTVV.

V is TRBV10-3 and J is TRBJ2-3; TRBD2 matches at 12 bases. This CDR3 has 16 residues. CDR1 ENHRY and CDR2 SYGVKD come from the germline V gene. V was clipped by 2 bases and J by 3 bases; unmatched bases: 3. The CDR3 DNA reads as TGTGCCATCAGTGAGAGGACTAGCGGGGTGACAGATACGCAGTATTTT. Protein sequence: CAISERTSGVTDTQYF.

This rearrangement joins TRBV5-1 to TRBJ2-7, with 8 bases fitting TRBD2. V was pared by 3 bases and J by 2 bases, with 10 bases of the junction left unmatched. The CDR3 covers 16 residues. The germline V gene has CDR1 SGHRS and CDR2 YFSETQ. The CDR3 loop is CASSSLLSGSAYEQYF. The DNA of the CDR3 is TGCGCCAGCAGCTCCCTACTGAGCGGGAGCGCCTACGAGCAGTACTTC.